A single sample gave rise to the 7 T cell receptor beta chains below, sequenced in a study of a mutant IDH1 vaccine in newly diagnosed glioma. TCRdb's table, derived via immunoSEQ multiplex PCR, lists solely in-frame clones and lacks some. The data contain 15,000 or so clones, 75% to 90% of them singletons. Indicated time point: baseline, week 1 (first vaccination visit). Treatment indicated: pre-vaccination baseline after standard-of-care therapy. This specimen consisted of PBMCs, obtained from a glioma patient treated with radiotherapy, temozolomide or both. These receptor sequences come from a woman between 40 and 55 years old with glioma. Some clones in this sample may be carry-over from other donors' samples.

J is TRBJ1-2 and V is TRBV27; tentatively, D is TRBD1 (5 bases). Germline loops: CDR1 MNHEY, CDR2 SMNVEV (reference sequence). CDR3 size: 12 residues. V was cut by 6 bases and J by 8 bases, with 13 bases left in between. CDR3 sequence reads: CASREAGRGYTF. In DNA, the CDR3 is TGTGCCAGCAGGGAGGCAGGGAGGGGCTACACCTTC.

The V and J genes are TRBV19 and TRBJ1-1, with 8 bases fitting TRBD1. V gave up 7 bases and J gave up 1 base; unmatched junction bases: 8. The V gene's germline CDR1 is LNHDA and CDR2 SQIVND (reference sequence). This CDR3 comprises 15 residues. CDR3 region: CASNYPGTGNTEAFF. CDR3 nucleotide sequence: TGTGCCAGTAACTACCCCGGGACAGGGAACACTGAAGCTTTCTTT. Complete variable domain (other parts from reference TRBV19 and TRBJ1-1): DGGITQSPKYLFRKEGQNVTLSCEQNLNHDAMYWYRQDPGQGLRLIYYSQIVNDFQKGDIAEGYSVSREKKESFPLTVTSAQKNPTAFYLCASNYPGTGNTEAFFGQGTRLTVV.

The chain's CDR3 is CASSPGLGAETQYF. In DNA, the CDR3 is TGTGCCAGCAGCCCCGGACTAGGTGCTGAGACCCAGTACTTC. The gene calls are TRBV9 and TRBJ2-5, with TRBD2 matching over 7 bases. After removal of 4 bases from V and 5 bases from J, the junction contained 8 bases not matched to a gene. This CDR3 has 14 amino acids. The germline gives CDR1 SGDLS, CDR2 YYNGEE.

The CDR3 loop reads CASSPDRARATNEKLFF. The CDR3 DNA follows: TGCGCCAGCAGCCCTGACAGGGCACGAGCAACTAATGAAAAACTGTTTTTT. The chain recombines TRBV5-1 with TRBJ1-4; 7 positions match TRBD1. This CDR3 is built from 17 residues. The junction had 9 bases not matched to a gene; V was cut back by 4 bases and J by 0 bases. CDR1 is SGHRS, CDR2 YFSETQ, per germline.

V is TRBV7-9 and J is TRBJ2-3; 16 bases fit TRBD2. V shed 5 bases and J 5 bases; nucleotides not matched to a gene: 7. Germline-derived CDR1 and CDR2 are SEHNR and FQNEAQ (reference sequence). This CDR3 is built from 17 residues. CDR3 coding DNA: TGTGCCAGCAGCATGCCGGGACTAGCGGGGGGGCAAGATACGCAGTATTTT. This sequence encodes CASSMPGLAGGQDTQYF.

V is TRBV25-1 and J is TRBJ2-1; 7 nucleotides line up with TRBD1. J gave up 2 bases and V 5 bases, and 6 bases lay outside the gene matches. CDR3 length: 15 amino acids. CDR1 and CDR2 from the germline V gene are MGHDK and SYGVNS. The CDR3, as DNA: TGTGCCAGCAGTAACCAGGGGGAACCCTACAATGAGCAGTTCTTC. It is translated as CASSNQGEPYNEQFF.

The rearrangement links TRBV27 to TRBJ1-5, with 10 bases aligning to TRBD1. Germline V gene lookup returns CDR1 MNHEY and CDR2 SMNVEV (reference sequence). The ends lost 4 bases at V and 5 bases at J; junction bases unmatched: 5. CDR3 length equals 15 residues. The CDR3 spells CASSSSGTGDQPQHF. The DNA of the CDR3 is TGTGCCAGCAGTTCCTCCGGGACAGGGGATCAGCCCCAGCATTTT.